A selection of T cell receptor beta chains follows, all from one sample in a study of spatial heterogeneity in lung cancer. Each CDR3 protein is one row after TCRdb ran MiXCR on the 5' RACE reads. The sample has tens of thousands of distinct CDR3 sequences; approximately 8% are singletons. Sequenced here: PBMCs, sampled at surgery. All receptors come from a male donor with early-stage non-small cell lung cancer. The conserved cysteine and the conserved F or W are not part of the CDR3 here. The order of the fields is J gene, V gene, CDR3 protein.

J gene: TRBJ2-5; V gene: TRBV20-1; CDR3 protein: SARADRQETQY
J gene: TRBJ2-1; V gene: TRBV7-2; CDR3 protein: ASSLSGWAAAHEQF
J gene: TRBJ1-5; V gene: TRBV28; CDR3 protein: ASKNPNPNQPQH
J gene: TRBJ1-3; V gene: TRBV5-1; CDR3 protein: ASSVGTGLWGNTIY
J gene: TRBJ1-1; V gene: TRBV6-5; CDR3 protein: ASSTPPGNEAF
J gene: TRBJ2-1; V gene: TRBV4-3; CDR3 protein: ASSQHLSSYNEQF
J gene: TRBJ1-1; V gene: TRBV7-9; CDR3 protein: ASSVTGTGSEAF
J gene: TRBJ2-2; V gene: TRBV5-1; CDR3 protein: ASSHYTSEAGELF
J gene: TRBJ2-7; V gene: TRBV27; CDR3 protein: ASSPQGYEQY
J gene: TRBJ2-7; V gene: TRBV30; CDR3 protein: AWTRGPDEQY
J gene: TRBJ2-1; V gene: TRBV9; CDR3 protein: ASSPTDHPGNEQF
J gene: TRBJ2-7; V gene: TRBV20-1; CDR3 protein: SANGVAGKDHYEQY
J gene: TRBJ1-6; V gene: TRBV11-2; CDR3 protein: ASSVDGSSYNSPLH
J gene: TRBJ2-5; V gene: TRBV6-6; CDR3 protein: ASSHQETQY
J gene: TRBJ2-1; V gene: TRBV4-1; CDR3 protein: ASSQDDPPGRVYNEQF
J gene: TRBJ2-3; V gene: TRBV7-9; CDR3 protein: ASSLIAGTSTDTQY
J gene: TRBJ1-5; V gene: TRBV25-1; CDR3 protein: ARPRQKDSNQPQH
J gene: TRBJ1-1; V gene: TRBV30; CDR3 protein: AWRTHLGNGNTEAF
J gene: TRBJ2-3; V gene: TRBV19; CDR3 protein: ASSIDPSTDTQY
J gene: TRBJ1-1; V gene: TRBV6-5; CDR3 protein: ASSYEGEGTEAF
J gene: TRBJ2-1; V gene: TRBV25-1; CDR3 protein: ASSEVGALNEQF
J gene: TRBJ1-1; V gene: TRBV5-1; CDR3 protein: ASSLGTENEAF
J gene: TRBJ2-4; V gene: TRBV6-2/TRBV6-3; CDR3 protein: ASSLQGTAKNIQY
J gene: TRBJ2-5; V gene: TRBV4-3; CDR3 protein: ASSQEAGVRETQY
J gene: TRBJ2-1; V gene: TRBV6-4; CDR3 protein: ASSLTSGNNEQF
J gene: TRBJ1-2; V gene: TRBV12-3/TRBV12-4; CDR3 protein: ASSLGQGHYGYT
J gene: TRBJ1-1; V gene: TRBV20-1; CDR3 protein: SARVGSSEGAF
J gene: TRBJ2-6; V gene: TRBV7-4; CDR3 protein: ASSFGTGTGANVLT
J gene: TRBJ2-7; V gene: TRBV7-2; CDR3 protein: ASSFSGKPPYEQY
J gene: TRBJ1-1; V gene: TRBV6-4; CDR3 protein: ASSDKGETEAF
J gene: TRBJ2-4; V gene: TRBV10-3; CDR3 protein: AISEGQRLAKNIQY
J gene: TRBJ2-7; V gene: TRBV9; CDR3 protein: ASSVAGLNEQY
J gene: TRBJ1-3; V gene: TRBV11-3; CDR3 protein: ASSLQGISGNTIY
J gene: TRBJ1-1; V gene: TRBV29-1; CDR3 protein: SVEGRQRGDTEAF
J gene: TRBJ2-7; V gene: TRBV5-1; CDR3 protein: ASSLGGQGISYEQY
J gene: TRBJ1-6; V gene: TRBV18; CDR3 protein: ASSPGNNSPLH
J gene: TRBJ1-2; V gene: TRBV4-1; CDR3 protein: ASSQRGVTGQGVGANYGYT
J gene: TRBJ2-5; V gene: TRBV29-1; CDR3 protein: SVGIGETQY
J gene: TRBJ2-3; V gene: TRBV15; CDR3 protein: ATSRGEAASTDTQY
J gene: TRBJ2-5; V gene: TRBV9; CDR3 protein: ASSPGGSGSTETQY
J gene: TRBJ2-1; V gene: TRBV12-3/TRBV12-4; CDR3 protein: ASTPGTSGNEQF